The rows below give T cell receptor beta chains drawn from one sample of a study of cytomegalovirus exposure and HLA in healthy donors. Sequencing used immunoSEQ multiplex PCR; TCRdb keeps in-frame clones, though not all of them. Here the sample spans around 120,000 clones, 65% to 80% being singletons. Sequenced input: PBMCs. These receptors were collected from a woman aged 35 to 49 in good health and CMV-seronegative. CDR3s include the opening cysteine and the closing phenylalanine or tryptophan. A D gene is named only where the DNA matches it firmly. Size is stated for part of the rows, as once, few or many counts, or as a class when the clone is expanded.

TGTGCCAGCAGTGAAATAACTGAAGCTTTCTTT | CASSEITEAFF | - | - | TRBV6-1 | 11 | TRBJ1-1
TGTGCCAGCAGTCCTACAGGGGGCGCATTGGGTGGCTACACCTTC | CASSPTGGALGGYTF | TRBD1 | - | TRBV28 | 15 | TRBJ1-2
TGCGCCAGCAGCTTGACAGGACACTACGAGCAGTACTTC | CASSLTGHYEQYF | - | - | TRBV5-1 | 13 | TRBJ2-7
TGCGCCAGCAGCCAAGGGTGGGGGGTGAACACTGAAGCTTTCTTT | CASSQGWGVNTEAFF | - | - | TRBV4-3 | 15 | TRBJ1-1
TGTGCCAGCAGCCCCCTCGCTAGCGGGAACTACGAGCAGTACTTC | CASSPLASGNYEQYF | TRBD2 | - | TRBV9 | 15 | TRBJ2-7
TGTGCCAGTTCTGAGGGGGGAGGGGCCGCTGAAGCTTTCTTT | CASSEGGGAAEAFF | - | - | TRBV19 | 14 | TRBJ1-1
TGTGCCAGCACGCGTACCGGGAGAGAGTACGAGCAGTACTTC | CASTRTGREYEQYF | - | - | TRBV27 | 14 | TRBJ2-7
TGCGCCAGCAGTGCAGCACAGGGGGCGTACACTGAAGCTTTCTTT | CASSAAQGAYTEAFF | TRBD1 | - | TRBV10-1 | 15 | TRBJ1-1
TGTGCCAGCAGCGCGGGGAATGAGCAGTTCTTC | CASSAGNEQFF | - | - | TRBV5-6 | 11 | TRBJ2-1
TGTGCCAGCAGCTTTGGGGCAGCGTTAAATGAAAAACTGTTTTTT | CASSFGAALNEKLFF | - | once | TRBV28 | 15 | TRBJ1-4
TGCGCCAGCAGCTTGGAGGGACAAAATCAGCCCCAGCATTTT | CASSLEGQNQPQHF | - | - | TRBV5-1 | 14 | TRBJ1-5
TGTGCCAGTAGTATAGATCCGCCGCGTGCGGCCAACGTCCTGACTTTC | CASSIDPPRAANVLTF | - | - | TRBV19 | 16 | TRBJ2-6
TGTGCCAGCTCACCACAGACAGGGGGCCAAGAGACCCAGTACTTC | CASSPQTGGQETQYF | TRBD1 | - | TRBV18 | 15 | TRBJ2-5
TGTGCCAGCAGCGTAGGGGCACGGACAGGGGGTGAAGAGCAGTTCTTC | CASSVGARTGGEEQFF | TRBD1 | - | TRBV9 | 16 | TRBJ2-1
TGTGCCAGCAGCCAAAAGAGTAGCCGGGACAGGGACACCGGGGAGCTGTTTTTT | CASSQKSSRDRDTGELFF | TRBD1 | - | TRBV4-2 | 18 | TRBJ2-2
TGCGCCAGCAGCTTGGGAGGAAGCGGGAGAGGCGGGGAGCTGTTTTTT | CASSLGGSGRGGELFF | TRBD2 | - | TRBV5-1 | 16 | TRBJ2-2
TGTGCCTGGAGTGTATTAAGGGGAGAGGGGGGGCAGAGCACTGAAGCTTTCTTT | CAWSVLRGEGGQSTEAFF | - | few | TRBV30 | 18 | TRBJ1-1
TGTGCCAGCAGTTTATGGGTAGGGGGCGCGGGGAATCAGCCCCAGCATTTT | CASSLWVGGAGNQPQHF | TRBD1 | once | TRBV27 | 17 | TRBJ1-5
TGTGCCAGCACCCCTCACGACAGGGGGGGGGAGACCCAGTACTTC | CASTPHDRGGETQYF | TRBD1 | few | TRBV7-6 | 15 | TRBJ2-5
TGTGCCAGCAGTTTAAGCGGGGTCCAAGAGACCCAGTACTTC | CASSLSGVQETQYF | TRBD2 | - | TRBV28 | 14 | TRBJ2-5
TGTGCCTGGAGGCCGACAGACTATGGCTACACCTTC | CAWRPTDYGYTF | - | - | TRBV30 | 12 | TRBJ1-2
TGTGCCAGCAGCCTATTCCAGGGATACACCATATATTTT | CASSLFQGYTIYF | - | - | TRBV28 | 13 | TRBJ1-3
TGCAGCGTTACCGGGACAGGGCTTTGGGAAGCTTTCTTT | CSVTGTGLWEAFF | TRBD1 | - | TRBV29-1 | 13 | TRBJ1-1
TGTGCCAGCAGTGAAGGGGCCGGAAATCAGCCCCAGCATTTT | CASSEGAGNQPQHF | - | - | TRBV25-1 | 14 | TRBJ1-5
TGTGCCAGCAGTTTGGGGGGGATGAGTGAAAAACTGTTTTTT | CASSLGGMSEKLFF | - | - | TRBV28 | 14 | TRBJ1-4
TGTGCCAGCAGCCCCAGGGACAGGGGAGTCACCGGGGAGCTGTTTTTT | CASSPRDRGVTGELFF | TRBD1 | - | TRBV7-9 | 16 | TRBJ2-2
TGTGCCAGCAGCTTAGCCCGTTTTCAAGAGACCCAGTACTTC | CASSLARFQETQYF | - | - | TRBV7-2 | 14 | TRBJ2-5
TGTGCCAGCAGTAGGACAGGGGACCAGCCCCAGCATTTT | CASSRTGDQPQHF | TRBD1 | - | TRBV2 | 13 | TRBJ1-5
TGTGCCAGCAGCGTAGATGCAGCGCGGGGAGATATGCAGTATTTT | CASSVDAARGDMQYF | - | - | TRBV9 | 15 | TRBJ2-3
TGTGCCAGCAGCTTCAGGGTTGGTACGAACACTGAAGCTTTCTTT | CASSFRVGTNTEAFF | - | - | TRBV7-2 | 15 | TRBJ1-1
TGTGCCAGTTTTAAAGCGGGGGGCGGCTATGGCTACACCTTC | CASFKAGGGYGYTF | - | - | TRBV28 | 14 | TRBJ1-2
TGTGCCAGCAGTGGAATCCGGGAGTCTAAGAATGAGCAGTTCTTC | CASSGIRESKNEQFF | - | - | TRBV25-1 | 15 | TRBJ2-1
TGCGCCACTCGACGGGGGGAGAGGGATGAAAAACTGTTTTTT | CATRRGERDEKLFF | - | - | TRBV10-2 | 14 | TRBJ1-4
TGCGCCAGCAGTCAATCCGGGTCGGACAGGGGAGGCTATGGCTACACCTTC | CASSQSGSDRGGYGYTF | TRBD1 | once | TRBV23-1 | 17 | TRBJ1-2
TGTGCCAGCAGCCCAAGGAGGACAGGGGGGAATGAGCAGTTCTTC | CASSPRRTGGNEQFF | TRBD1 | - | TRBV2 | 15 | TRBJ2-1
TGTGCCTGGGCATTGGACTATCCCCAAAAAGATACGCAGTATTTT | CAWALDYPQKDTQYF | - | - | TRBV30 | 15 | TRBJ2-3
TGCGCCAGCAGCCAAGCCCTGCAAGAGACCCAGTACTTC | CASSQALQETQYF | - | - | TRBV4-1 | 13 | TRBJ2-5
TGCGCCAGCAGTGCCAACAGGAACACCGGGGAGCTGTTTTTT | CASSANRNTGELFF | - | - | TRBV10-2 | 14 | TRBJ2-2
TGTGCCAGCAGCTTAGCTTGGGGGCGGGGGTACACTGAAGCTTTCTTT | CASSLAWGRGYTEAFF | - | - | TRBV7-2 | 16 | TRBJ1-1
TGTGCCAGCAGCTTCCGGACAGGGGGCGCGGCCTATGGCTACACCTTC | CASSFRTGGAAYGYTF | TRBD1 | - | TRBV7-2 | 16 | TRBJ1-2
TGTGCCAGCAGCGCTAACTGGGCCGACACTGAAGCTTTCTTT | CASSANWADTEAFF | - | - | TRBV5-4 | 14 | TRBJ1-1
TGTGCCAGCAGTGAAGATGTGACACCGAACACTGAAGCTTTCTTT | CASSEDVTPNTEAFF | - | - | TRBV6-1 | 15 | TRBJ1-1
TGTGCCAGCAGTGAACGTGGACTAGCCCACACAGATACGCAGTATTTT | CASSERGLAHTDTQYF | TRBD2 | - | TRBV6-4 | 16 | TRBJ2-3
TGTGCCAGCAGCCAAGGGGTCTCCTTTGCCTACGAGCAGTACTTC | CASSQGVSFAYEQYF | - | - | TRBV7-2 | 15 | TRBJ2-7
TGTGCCAGCAGTTTTACGGCGGGGGGGCCGGGGGAGACCCAGTACTTC | CASSFTAGGPGETQYF | TRBD2 | - | TRBV6-5 | 16 | TRBJ2-5
TGCGCCAGCAGCTTGGATCAGGGGGCCCACAATGAGCAGTTCTTC | CASSLDQGAHNEQFF | TRBD1 | - | TRBV5-1 | 15 | TRBJ2-1
TGTGCCAGCAGTTTATCCCAGCGGCTAGCGGGGGGGCTACGGATGCATGAGCAGTTCTTC | CASSLSQRLAGGLRMHEQFF | TRBD2 | - | TRBV28 | 20 | TRBJ2-1
TGTGCCAGCAGCTCCGGGACAGACAATCAGCCCCAGCATTTT | CASSSGTDNQPQHF | TRBD1 | - | TRBV5-5 | 14 | TRBJ1-5
TGTGCCAGCAGGGAAGAACTAGCGGGGCAAGAGACCCAGTACTTC | CASREELAGQETQYF | TRBD2 | - | TRBV2 | 15 | TRBJ2-5
TGTGCCAGCAGCCCGGACTCTTATACGCAGTATTTT | CASSPDSYTQYF | - | - | TRBV7-2 | 12 | TRBJ2-3
TGCGCCAGCAGCTTGGCCGGCGCCAGAGGAGAGACCCAGTACTTC | CASSLAGARGETQYF | - | - | TRBV5-1 | 15 | TRBJ2-5
TGTGCCAGCAGTGCCACGGACAATGAGCAGTTCTTC | CASSATDNEQFF | - | - | TRBV6-1 | 12 | TRBJ2-1
TGCGCCAGCAGCTTTGACGGTGGAATAGGGGGCCCTAGCGGGAGGGGACCGAACACCGGGGAGCTGTTTTTT | CASSFDGGIGGPSGRGPNTGELFF | TRBD2 | - | TRBV5-1 | 24 | TRBJ2-2
TGTGCCAGCAGTAATTGGGGGGGTGCTAATGAAAAACTGTTTTTT | CASSNWGGANEKLFF | - | - | TRBV28 | 15 | TRBJ1-4
TGCGCCAGCAGCCAAGATATTGGCCCAGGGGAGCTGTTTTTT | CASSQDIGPGELFF | - | - | TRBV4-3 | 14 | TRBJ2-2
TGTGCCAGCAGCCGGGGACAGGGAAGCACAGATACGCAGTATTTT | CASSRGQGSTDTQYF | TRBD1 | once | TRBV13 | 15 | TRBJ2-3